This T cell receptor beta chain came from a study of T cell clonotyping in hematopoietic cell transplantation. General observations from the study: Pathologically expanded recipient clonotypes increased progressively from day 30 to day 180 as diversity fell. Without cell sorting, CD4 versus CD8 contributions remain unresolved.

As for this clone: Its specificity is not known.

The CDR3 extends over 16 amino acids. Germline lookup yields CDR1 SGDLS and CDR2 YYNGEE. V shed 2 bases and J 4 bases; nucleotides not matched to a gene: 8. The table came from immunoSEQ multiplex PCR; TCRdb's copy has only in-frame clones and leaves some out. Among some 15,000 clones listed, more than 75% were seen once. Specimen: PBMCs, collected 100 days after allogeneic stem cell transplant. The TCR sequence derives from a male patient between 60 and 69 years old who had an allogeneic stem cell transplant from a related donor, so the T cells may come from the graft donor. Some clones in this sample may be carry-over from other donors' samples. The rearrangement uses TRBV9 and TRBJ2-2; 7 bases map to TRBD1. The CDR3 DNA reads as TGTGCCAGCAGCGTCTTCCCAGGGGGTACCACCGGGGAGCTGTTTTTT. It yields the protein CASSVFPGGTTGELFF. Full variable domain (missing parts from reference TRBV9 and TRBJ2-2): DSGVTQTPKHLITATGQRVTLRCSPRSGDLSVYWYQQSLDQGLQFLIQYYNGEERAKGNILERFSAQQFPDLHSELNLSSLELGDSALYFCASSVFPGGTTGELFFGEGSRLTVL.